A selection of T cell receptor beta chains follows, all from one sample in a study of blood T cell repertoires in COVID-19. Clones were read by immunoSEQ multiplex PCR, and TCRdb kept only the in-frame ones, dropping some. The data contain a few hundred thousand clones, 70% to 90% of them singletons. Input material: PBMCs or T cells enriched from blood (not recorded which). Receptors originate from a man in his forties who had recovered from COVID-19. Both conserved end residues are part of each CDR3. Fields, in order: D gene, V gene, clone size, J gene, CDR3 protein, CDR3 DNA. D genes are given only for firm matches. The listing skips clone size in some rows; elsewhere it reads once, few, many or a size class.

>TRBD1|TRBV7-2|NA|TRBJ1-4
CASSLDRGFEKLFF
TGTGCCAGCAGCTTGGACAGGGGGTTTGAAAAACTGTTTTTT
>NA|TRBV5-5|NA|TRBJ2-5
CASSSRTPQETQYF
TGTGCCAGCAGCTCGAGAACCCCCCAAGAGACCCAGTACTTC
>TRBD1|TRBV12-5|NA|TRBJ1-5
CASGLTSLRDRAWPQHF
TGTGCTAGTGGTTTGACGTCCTTGAGGGACAGGGCCTGGCCCCAGCATTTT
>NA|TRBV5-1|NA|TRBJ1-5
CASFPTVLHSNQPQHF
TGCGCCAGCTTCCCAACAGTCCTCCATAGCAATCAGCCCCAGCATTTT
>NA|TRBV27|NA|TRBJ2-3
CASSFLPRTSTDTQYF
TGTGCCAGCAGTTTCCTTCCACGGACTAGCACAGATACGCAGTATTTT
>TRBD2|TRBV27|NA|TRBJ2-7
CASSSFLAESYEQYF
TGTGCCAGCAGTTCTTTTCTAGCGGAATCCTACGAGCAGTACTTC
>NA|TRBV21-1|NA|TRBJ1-1
CASKRTEAFF
TGTGCCAGCAAGCGGACTGAAGCTTTCTTT
>NA|TRBV18|NA|TRBJ2-7
CASSPSPFEGDTWYF
TGTGCCAGCTCACCATCTCCCTTTGAGGGGGATACTTGGTACTTC
>TRBD1|TRBV7-8|NA|TRBJ2-5
CASTLGQVDQETQYF
TGTGCCAGCACATTAGGACAGGTTGACCAAGAGACCCAGTACTTC
>TRBD1|TRBV27|NA|TRBJ2-4
CASRGQGNVIQYF
TGTGCCAGCAGAGGACAGGGTAACGTCATTCAGTACTTC
>NA|TRBV29-1|NA|TRBJ1-1
CSVQDSNTEAFF
TGCAGCGTACAGGATTCGAACACTGAAGCTTTCTTT
>NA|TRBV11-3|NA|TRBJ1-5
CASSDPTVDSNQPQHF
TGTGCCAGCAGTGATCCGACAGTAGATAGCAATCAGCCCCAGCATTTT
>NA|TRBV2|NA|TRBJ1-2
CASSGGYRARGYTF
TGTGCCAGCAGTGGAGGGTACAGGGCCCGCGGCTACACCTTC
>TRBD1|TRBV27|NA|TRBJ2-5
CATNPGDRGGETQYF
TGTGCCACCAACCCCGGGGACAGGGGGGGGGAGACCCAGTACTTC
>NA|TRBV27|NA|TRBJ1-2
CASSLIAREHYGYTF
TGTGCCAGCAGTTTAATTGCCCGGGAGCACTATGGCTACACCTTC
>NA|TRBV7-8|NA|TRBJ1-2
CASSLGGRGYGYTF
TGTGCCAGCAGCTTAGGGGGCAGGGGATATGGCTACACCTTC
>TRBD2|TRBV2|NA|TRBJ2-1
CASRGGTSGSEKGFF
TGTGCCAGCAGGGGGGGGACTAGCGGGAGCGAAAAGGGGTTCTTC
>NA|TRBV7-9|NA|TRBJ2-3
CASSSYFTDTQYF
TGTGCCAGCAGCTCCTATTTCACAGATACGCAGTATTTT
>NA|TRBV2|NA|TRBJ1-2
CASSHRVPLDYGYTF
TGTGCCAGCAGTCACAGGGTCCCCCTCGACTATGGCTACACCTTC
>TRBD2|TRBV6-2/TRBV6-3|NA|TRBJ2-7
CASSPQLAGGGEQYF
TGTGCCAGCAGTCCGCAATTAGCGGGGGGAGGCGAGCAGTACTTC
>NA|TRBV27|once|TRBJ2-1
CASSLDGAALSYNEQFF
TGTGCCAGCAGTTTAGACGGAGCGGCGCTATCCTACAATGAGCAGTTCTTC
>NA|TRBV5-4|NA|TRBJ2-7
CASSLETGSYEQYF
TGTGCCAGCAGCTTGGAGACGGGGAGCTACGAGCAGTACTTC
>TRBD2|TRBV27|NA|TRBJ2-7
CASSKTSGAYEQYF
TGTGCCAGCAGTAAGACTAGCGGTGCCTACGAGCAGTACTTC
>NA|TRBV21-1|NA|TRBJ1-6
CASSRLQRGSSYNSPLHF
TGTGCCAGCAGCAGATTACAGCGGGGGAGCTCCTATAATTCACCCCTCCACTTT
>NA|TRBV9|NA|TRBJ2-3
CASSYTSGSLSTDTQYF
TGTGCCAGCAGCTACACCTCGGGGAGCCTAAGCACAGATACGCAGTATTTT
>NA|TRBV5-1|few|TRBJ2-7
CASSLRSVDRSAGEQYF
TGCGCCAGCAGCTTGAGGTCGGTGGACAGATCCGCCGGGGAGCAGTACTTC
>TRBD2|TRBV9|once|TRBJ2-7
CASSVRGERPTYEQYF
TGTGCCAGCAGCGTCCGGGGGGAGCGGCCTACCTACGAGCAGTACTTC
>NA|TRBV13|NA|TRBJ2-2
CASSRAPYGPGELFF
TGTGCCAGCAGCCGAGCCCCCTATGGTCCCGGGGAGCTGTTTTTT
>NA|TRBV11-2|NA|TRBJ2-7
CASSLDRLVAEQYF
TGTGCCAGCAGCTTAGACAGGCTGGTTGCCGAGCAGTACTTC
>NA|TRBV5-1|NA|TRBJ1-1
CASSLGQGMNTEAFF
TGCGCCAGCAGCTTGGGGCAGGGGATGAACACTGAAGCTTTCTTT
>NA|TRBV23-1|few|TRBJ1-1
CASSQFLVNTEAFF
TGCGCCAGCAGTCAATTCCTTGTGAACACTGAAGCTTTCTTT
>TRBD1|TRBV7-3|NA|TRBJ2-3
CASTRGDRDTDTQYF
TGTGCCAGCACCCGGGGGGACAGGGACACAGATACGCAGTATTTT
>TRBD2|TRBV7-3|NA|TRBJ2-1
CASSAEPGLAGGSPFF
TGTGCCAGCAGCGCAGAACCGGGACTAGCGGGGGGTTCTCCGTTCTTC
>NA|TRBV18|NA|TRBJ2-7
CASSGGEADLYEQYF
TGTGCCAGCTCTGGCGGGGAGGCAGATCTCTACGAGCAGTACTTC
>TRBD2|TRBV6-5|NA|TRBJ2-3
CASSISGGATDTQYF
TGTGCCAGCAGCATAAGCGGGGGGGCCACAGATACGCAGTATTTT
>NA|TRBV28|NA|TRBJ2-1
CASRMMSFSYNEQFF
TGTGCCAGCAGGATGATGAGTTTCTCCTACAATGAGCAGTTCTTC
>TRBD1|TRBV27|NA|TRBJ2-3
CASSFSYRDRVTDTQYF
TGTGCCAGCAGTTTTTCTTACCGGGACAGGGTAACAGATACGCAGTATTTT
>NA|TRBV6-6|NA|TRBJ1-1
CASSYEDKSRAFF
TGTGCCAGCAGTTACGAGGACAAATCGCGAGCTTTCTTT
>NA|TRBV7-9|NA|TRBJ1-4
CASSSEVATNEKLFF
TGTGCCAGCAGCTCAGAAGTTGCAACTAATGAAAAACTGTTTTTT
>TRBD1|TRBV5-4|NA|TRBJ1-4
CASSSSGQGYEKLFF
TGTGCCAGCAGCTCTTCTGGACAGGGGTATGAAAAACTGTTTTTT
>NA|TRBV13|NA|TRBJ1-1
CASSTSGVMSTEAFF
TGTGCCAGCAGCACCTCAGGGGTTATGAGCACTGAAGCTTTCTTT
>TRBD1|TRBV5-1|NA|TRBJ2-2
CASSLGTVNTGELFF
TGCGCCAGCAGCCTGGGGACAGTGAACACCGGGGAGCTGTTTTTT